The sequence of this T cell receptor beta chain was determined in a study of blood T cell repertoires in COVID-19. The CDR3 loop spans 13 amino acids. V was trimmed by 6 bases and J by 4 bases, leaving 10 bases between them. Assay: immunoSEQ multiplex PCR; the TCRdb copy retains only in-frame clones and omits some. The top ten hold under 11% of the sample, which has more than 200,000 clones, 80% to 90% seen once. This clonotype originated in a woman aged 80 or over with acute or convalescent COVID-19. The rearrangement joins TRBV12-3 or TRBV12-4 to TRBJ1-5; D call uncertain. Sequenced sample: peripheral blood. The CDR3: CASRLDHNQPQHF. The CDR3 DNA follows: TGTGCCAGCAGGCTAGATCATAATCAGCCCCAGCATTTT.